Listed below are T cell receptor beta chains from one sample, sequenced in a study of beta chain features in type 1 diabetes. Here immunoSEQ multiplex PCR was the method, and the copy in TCRdb shows in-frame clones only, minus some. The repertoire holds under 350,000 clones, about 7.8% seen once, with approximately 0.93% in the top ten. The sample was central memory CD4+ T cells from blood. Every receptor here comes from a woman aged 18-29 years in good health. Each CDR3 is given with its conserved first and last residue. The D gene is left open where the match is weak. A row's size may be missing; if present it is once, few, many or a size class.

V gene	CDR3 length	J gene	clone size	D gene	CDR3 protein	CDR3 DNA
TRBV2	13	TRBJ1-5	many	TRBD1	CASSGTGDQPQHF	TGTGCCAGCAGCGGGACAGGGGATCAGCCCCAGCATTTT
TRBV28	15	TRBJ2-5	few	-	CASSFPSAIQETQYF	TGTGCCAGCAGTTTCCCTAGCGCGATACAAGAGACCCAGTACTTC
TRBV7-6	19	TRBJ1-4	-	-	CASSPKRAGTAATNEKLFF	TGTGCCAGCAGCCCCAAACGCGCCGGGACGGCTGCAACTAATGAAAAACTGTTTTTT
TRBV5-6	14	TRBJ1-5	-	-	CASRFRVGNQPQHF	TGTGCCAGCAGGTTCAGAGTGGGGAATCAGCCCCAGCATTTT
TRBV4-3	16	TRBJ2-2	many	-	CASSQDGHRNTGELFF	TGCGCCAGCAGCCAAGATGGCCACCGCAACACCGGGGAGCTGTTTTTT
TRBV30	13	TRBJ2-7	few	-	CAWTDVTPPNFTF	TGTGCCTGGACCGATGTAACACCGCCCAACTTTACCTTC
TRBV18	14	TRBJ1-3	few	-	CASSPTAEGNTIYF	TGTGCCAGCTCACCAACCGCTGAAGGAAACACCATATATTTT
TRBV9	17	TRBJ1-1	few	-	CASSVGPPGNTAAEAFF	TGTGCCAGCAGCGTAGGCCCCCCGGGCAACACGGCGGCTGAAGCTTTCTTT
TRBV2	13	TRBJ2-5	-	-	CASGNRGAETQYF	TGTGCCAGCGGAAACCGTGGGGCAGAGACCCAGTACTTC
TRBV5-1	13	TRBJ1-2	-	-	CASSLVNNYGYTF	TGCGCCAGCAGCTTGGTGAATAACTATGGCTACACCTTC
TRBV2	14	TRBJ1-1	-	-	CASSFSPGNTEAFF	TGTGCCAGCTCCTTTTCTCCCGGGAACACTGAAGCTTTCTTT
TRBV23-1	17	TRBJ1-5	-	-	CASSPWGQGGNNQPQHF	TGCGCCAGCAGCCCATGGGGGCAGGGCGGCAACAATCAGCCCCAGCATTTT
TRBV14	11	TRBJ1-1	few	-	CASSQVGKAFF	TGTGCCAGCAGCCAAGTGGGCAAAGCTTTCTTT
TRBV4-2	17	TRBJ2-4	few	-	CASSQVGGDLMGNIQYF	TGTGCCAGCAGCCAAGTGGGCGGAGACTTAATGGGAAACATTCAGTACTTC
TRBV4-2	15	TRBJ2-3	-	-	CASSSETTSTDTQYF	TGTGCCAGCAGCTCGGAAACAACTAGCACAGATACGCAGTATTTT
TRBV11-3	14	TRBJ2-7	few	TRBD2	CASSPSGSLYEQYF	TGTGCCAGCAGCCCTAGCGGGAGTCTCTACGAGCAGTACTTC
TRBV4-3	19	TRBJ1-2	few	TRBD1	CASSQGGFFRQGSNYGYTF	TGCGCCAGCAGCCAAGGGGGTTTTTTTAGACAGGGGTCTAACTATGGCTACACCTTC
TRBV13	12	TRBJ2-3	-	-	CASSANGDTQYF	TGTGCCAGCTCAGCAAATGGAGATACGCAGTATTTT
TRBV2	13	TRBJ2-5	few	TRBD1	CASHRDRQETQYF	TGTGCCAGCCACCGGGACAGACAAGAGACCCAGTACTTC
TRBV6-6	16	TRBJ2-6	few	TRBD1	CASSYLQGAGANVLTF	TGTGCCAGCAGTTACTTACAGGGGGCGGGGGCCAACGTCCTGACTTTC
TRBV7-2	17	TRBJ2-2	-	-	CASSLVPSSINTGELFF	TGTGCCAGCAGCTTAGTTCCATCTAGTATAAACACCGGGGAGCTGTTTTTT
TRBV7-3	14	TRBJ2-7	-	-	CASSTDTSSYEQYF	TGTGCCAGCAGCACGGACACCAGCTCCTACGAGCAGTACTTC
TRBV7-9	14	TRBJ2-3	-	-	CASSYGEGVDTQYF	TGTGCCAGCAGCTATGGGGAGGGGGTAGATACGCAGTATTTT
TRBV19	18	TRBJ2-2	-	TRBD2	CASTRSGLAGDNTGELFF	TGTGCCAGTACCCGATCCGGACTAGCGGGAGATAACACCGGGGAGCTGTTTTTT
TRBV9	14	TRBJ2-3	-	-	CASSAGWDTDTQYF	TGTGCCAGCAGCGCGGGTTGGGACACAGATACGCAGTATTTT